The clone carrying this T cell receptor beta chain was recorded many times. The antigen is not known. A 3' RACE protocol on RNA, with unique molecular identifiers, produced the TCR library. TCRdb fed the 3' RACE reads into MiXCR, producing one record per CDR3 protein. The sample shows some 41,000 distinct CDR3 sequences, over 6.5% of them seen only once. This entry is derived from a study of HIV-infected children after antiretroviral therapy interruption. Study at large: Children were on planned treatment interruption or continuous treatment. In continuous treatment, analyzed samples were from weeks 0, 48 and 150. General study results and limits: By the end of treatment interruption, naive CD4+ clonality (Gini) increased. Naive CD4+ sequences overlapped less between time points once interruption began.

Treatment given: PENTA 11 planned treatment interruption arm or continuous ART arm. Specimen: CD45RA+ CD4+ T cells from PBMCs, pooled from several time points, collected from a donor given antiretroviral therapy, either interrupted or continuous. As to subset: naive CD4+ CD45RA+ CD45RO- T cells. The receptor comes from a pool of human donors with HIV.

The CDR3 DNA reads TGCAGTGCTAGAAGGCAGGAGGGCCCCAATCAGCCCCAGCATTTT. Translated, it gives CSARRQEGPNQPQHF. This rearrangement joins TRBV20-1 to TRBJ1-5; D gene unclear. Deletions cut 2 bases from V and 3 bases from J, with 14 bases between. This CDR3 comprises 15 residues. Germline values: CDR1 DFQATT, CDR2 SNEGSKA (reference sequence).